These 31 T cell receptor beta chains originate from one sample sequenced in a study of beta chain features in type 1 diabetes. Expressed TCRB transcripts were sequenced, since all the RNA that had been isolated was reverse transcribed. Assay used: immunoSEQ multiplex PCR; TCRdb lists only in-frame clones, some missing. The sample carries over 200,000 clones, around 9.9% recorded once. Findings of the study overall: Among patients with Type 1 diabetes, TCRB CDR3s were moderately but significantly shorter in every one of the four CD4+ subsets.

No cognate antigen is known for these TCRs. Sequencing used naive CD4+ T cells from blood. The receptors shown here come from a man younger than 40 with type 1 diabetes.

The sample holds a few counts of this clone. The chain uses TRBV28 and TRBJ2-2; no clear D. Deletions cut 6 bases from V and 3 bases from J, with 17 bases between. CDR3 length: 16 amino acids. Per germline, CDR1 MDHEN and CDR2 SYDVKM. The CDR3 DNA reads TGTGCCAGCAGCCATGGTAGTCGAGGCTACACCGGGGAGCTGTTTTTT. Protein sequence: CASSHGSRGYTGELFF.

V is TRBV5-1 and J is TRBJ2-3, with 8 bases fitting TRBD2. Germline V CDR1 and CDR2: SGHRS, YFSETQ. V gave up 4 bases and J gave up 0 bases; unmatched junction bases: 13. This CDR3 has 18 amino acids. The chain's CDR3 is CASSKEQRGSRSTDTQYF. CDR3 coding DNA: TGCGCCAGCAGCAAGGAGCAGCGGGGGAGCCGGAGCACAGATACGCAGTATTTT.

Only a few counts were recorded for this clone. This chain links TRBV7-2 with TRBJ2-7; unclear D gene. CDR1 and CDR2 (germline): SGHTA, FQGNSA. CDR3 size: 13 residues. V lost 1 base to trimming and J lost 6 bases, with 10 bases between them. In DNA form, the CDR3 reads TGTGCCAGCAGCTTAGAACCCGCGGCCGAGCAGTACTTC. As protein: CASSLEPAAEQYF.

V and J are TRBV9 and TRBJ2-1, with 12 bases matching TRBD2. The V segment lost 2 bases and the J segment 9 bases; nucleotides outside the gene matches: 12. Germline V gives CDR1 SGDLS, CDR2 YYNGEE. The CDR3 runs to 17 residues. The CDR3 loop reads CASSVASGGAASSEQFF. CDR3 nucleotides: TGTGCCAGCAGCGTGGCTAGCGGGGGGGCCGCGTCGAGTGAGCAGTTCTTC.

The rearrangement links TRBV7-9 to TRBJ2-5, with D tentatively TRBD1 (5 bases). Looked up from germline, CDR1 is SEHNR and CDR2 is FQNEAQ (reference sequence). This CDR3 contains 15 residues. V was cut by 5 bases and J by 1 base, with 14 bases left in between. In nucleotides, the CDR3 is TGTGCCAGCAGCCCCATGCAGGGCAGCCAAGAGACCCAGTACTTC. It translates to CASSPMQGSQETQYF.

This clone was seen a handful of times. CDR3: CASSAQGWDEAFF. The CDR3 region has the DNA TGTGCCAGCAGCGCTCAGGGGTGGGATGAAGCTTTCTTT. This chain uses TRBV9 with TRBJ1-1, with D possibly TRBD1 on 6 matching bases. The ends were cut back, 3 bases at V and 7 bases at J, with 13 bases in the middle. This CDR3 has 13 amino acids. From germline, CDR1 is SGDLS and CDR2 YYNGEE.

The genes are TRBV9 and TRBJ2-2; the match to TRBD2 covers 9 bases. Germline V gene data show CDR1 as SGDLS and CDR2 as YYNGEE. Unmatched junction bases numbered 12, after V lost 4 bases and J lost 5 bases. CDR3 size: 17 residues. CDR3 residues: CASSPRWASGETGELFF. In DNA, the CDR3 is TGTGCCAGCAGCCCTCGTTGGGCTAGCGGGGAAACCGGGGAGCTGTTTTTT.

The V and J genes are TRBV28 and TRBJ2-5; D not resolved. The V end was cut by 5 bases, the J end by 4 bases, with 5 bases between. The CDR3 consists of 11 residues. CDR1 and CDR2 (germline): MDHEN, SYDVKM. For the CDR3, the DNA is TGTGCCAGCAGTACCAGAGAGACCCAGTACTTC. It specifies CASSTRETQYF.

There are a few counts of this clone. J is TRBJ2-1 and V is TRBV7-9, with D possibly TRBD2 on 5 matching bases. The CDR3 is 17 amino acids. V lost 2 bases, J lost 3 bases, and 17 bases lay in between. Per germline, CDR1 SEHNR and CDR2 FQNEAQ (reference sequence). CDR3 amino acids: CASSLRPLAVDYNEQFF. The CDR3 coding sequence is TGTGCCAGCAGCTTACGTCCGCTAGCCGTAGACTACAATGAGCAGTTCTTC.

A few counts support this clone. The chain has TRBV5-1 and TRBJ2-7; a weak D match, TRBD1 (7 bases). The length of the CDR3 is 15 residues. CDR1 is SGHRS and CDR2 is YFSETQ in the germline V gene. Trimming cost V 4 bases and J 0 bases, with 14 bases left between them. The CDR3 spells CASSPRGQSSYEQYF. The CDR3 bases are TGCGCCAGCAGCCCGCGGGGACAGTCCTCCTACGAGCAGTACTTC.

The chain couples TRBV19 to TRBJ2-7, with 7 bases fitting TRBD1. The germline V gene has CDR1 LNHDA and CDR2 SQIVND (reference sequence). J was trimmed by 6 bases and V by 2 bases; bases with no gene match: 1. The CDR3 sequence is 12 residues long. The CDR3 nucleotides are TGTGCCAGTAGTATATGGGACAGCGAGCAGTACTTC. Residues: CASSIWDSEQYF.

The J gene is TRBJ2-3, the V gene TRBV28, with D unresolved. Germline assignment: CDR1 MDHEN and CDR2 SYDVKM. The V end lost 3 bases, the J end lost 10 bases, and 11 bases lay between the germline ends. The CDR3 spans 12 residues. For the CDR3, the DNA is TGTGCCAGCAGTTTGGTGGGCCGAGCGCAGTATTTT. Protein product: CASSLVGRAQYF. Based on the CDR3 plus reference TRBV28 and TRBJ2-3, the full variable domain is DVKVTQSSRYLVKRTGEKVFLECVQDMDHENMFWYRQDPGLGLRLIYFSYDVKMKEKGDIPEGYSVSREKKERFSLILESASTNQTSMYLCASSLVGRAQYFGPGTRLTVL.

Here the CDR3 DNA reads TGTGCCAGCAGCGTAGGGTTGACAGGGGGGAACACTGAAGCTTTCTTT. Translation: CASSVGLTGGNTEAFF. This rearrangement joins TRBV9 to TRBJ1-1; TRBD1 agrees at 9 bases. The J segment lost 1 base and the V segment lost 0 bases, leaving 4 bases of the junction unmatched. Germline V CDR1 and CDR2: SGDLS, YYNGEE. The CDR3 runs 16 residues.

This chain joins TRBV2 and TRBJ2-3; TRBD1 is a possible D gene (6 bases). CDR1 and CDR2 (germline): SNHLY, FYNNEI. Trimming left V 6 bases short and J 3 bases short, with 7 bases between. The CDR3 consists of 12 residues. For the CDR3, the DNA is TGTGCCAGCAGAGGACAGACAGATACGCAGTATTTT. Its translation is CASRGQTDTQYF.

This clone has only a few counts. The chain links TRBV25-1 to TRBJ2-5; a weak D match, TRBD1 (5 bases). V lost 3 bases, J lost 2 bases, and 7 bases lay in between. Per the germline V gene, CDR1 is MGHDK and CDR2 is SYGVNS. There are 13 residues in the CDR3. The CDR3 DNA is TGTGCCAGCAGTGATAGACAGCAAGAGACCCAGTACTTC. Translating gives CASSDRQQETQYF.

The V and J genes are TRBV7-9 and TRBJ1-1; weak D call: TRBD1 (6 bases). V lost 5 bases, J lost 0 bases, and 10 bases lay in between. The germline CDR1 and CDR2 sequences are SEHNR and FQNEAQ (reference sequence). CDR3 size: 14 residues. The chain's CDR3 is CASSISGVNTEAFF. In nucleotides, the CDR3 is TGTGCCAGCAGCATTTCAGGGGTGAACACTGAAGCTTTCTTT.

The J gene is TRBJ1-4, the V gene TRBV11-2, with TRBD1 identical over 8 bases. The CDR3 runs to 17 residues. V lost 4 bases to trimming and J lost 2 bases; unmatched junction nucleotides: 9. From germline, CDR1 is SGHAT and CDR2 FQNNGV. The CDR3 region is CASSSRTGSATNEKLFF. CDR3 bases: TGTGCCAGCAGCTCGCGGACAGGGAGCGCGACTAATGAAAAACTGTTTTTT. Full variable domain (rest looked up from reference TRBV11-2 and TRBJ1-4): EAGVAQSPRYKIIEKRQSVAFWCNPISGHATLYWYQQILGQGPKLLIQFQNNGVVDDSQLPKDRFSAERLKGVDSTLKIQPAKLEDSAVYLCASSSRTGSATNEKLFFGSGTQLSVL.

This clone turned up a few times. The chain carries TRBV2 and TRBJ2-1; TRBD2 aligns across 7 bases. Unmatched junction bases numbered 6, after V lost 5 bases and J lost 8 bases. CDR1 is SNHLY and CDR2 is FYNNEI in the germline V gene. The CDR3 contains 13 residues. CDR3 amino acids: CASSYGLVHEQFF. CDR3 sequence (DNA): TGTGCCAGCAGTTACGGACTAGTCCATGAGCAGTTCTTC.

This chain links TRBV28 with TRBJ2-6; D possibly corresponds to TRBD2 (6 bases). The CDR3 spans 16 residues. Trimming took 8 bases from V and 4 from J, leaving 18 bases between them. CDR1 MDHEN and CDR2 SYDVKM come from the germline V gene. CDR3 sequence reads: CASGGTVLGGANVLTF. CDR3 in DNA: TGTGCCAGCGGAGGGACTGTCCTCGGAGGGGCCAACGTCCTGACTTTC.

The rearrangement joins TRBV9 to TRBJ2-6, with 10 positions matching TRBD1. This CDR3 has 18 amino acids. V was pared by 4 bases and J by 4 bases, with 11 bases of the junction left unmatched. Germline values: CDR1 SGDLS, CDR2 YYNGEE. The CDR3: CASSPRDRGISGANVLTF. The CDR3 bases are TGTGCCAGCAGCCCTCGGGACAGGGGTATATCAGGGGCCAACGTCCTGACTTTC.

This chain uses TRBV4-2 with TRBJ2-2, with 7 nucleotides matching TRBD2. CDR3 length: 16 amino acids. Germline V lookup: CDR1 LGHNA, CDR2 YNFKEQ. V gave up 1 base and J gave up 6 bases; unmatched junction bases: 8. The CDR3 DNA sequence: TGTGCCAGCAGCCAAGGAGAAGCGGGGCTAGCCGGGGAGCTGTTTTTT. Its translation: CASSQGEAGLAGELFF.

This clone has just a few counts. J is TRBJ2-3 and V is TRBV7-2, with 14 bases matching TRBD2. J was trimmed by 8 bases and V by 2 bases; bases with no gene match: 9. Germline CDR1 is SGHTA and CDR2 is FQGNSA. CDR3 length equals 17 residues. CDR3 residues: CASSLPGLAGGQGTQYF. The CDR3 nucleotides read TGTGCCAGCAGCTTACCTGGACTAGCGGGGGGACAGGGTACGCAGTATTTT.

The rearrangement uses TRBV5-6 and TRBJ1-5; the D is unclear. V lost 0 bases, J lost 5 bases, and 6 bases lay in between. The CDR3 is made up of 13 amino acids. CDR1 and CDR2 (germline): SGHDT, YYEEEE. The CDR3 region is CASSLGGYQPQHF. In nucleotides, the CDR3 is TGTGCCAGCAGCTTGGGAGGATATCAGCCCCAGCATTTT.

The V call is TRBV30, the J call TRBJ1-1, with TRBD1 as a possible D gene (5 bases). The CDR3 runs to 13 residues. Germline lookup yields CDR1 GTSNPN and CDR2 SVGIG (reference sequence). V was pared by 5 bases and J by 6 bases, with 16 bases between. The CDR3, as DNA: TGTGCCTGGTCCGAGGTCAGGGCTTCTGAAGCTTTCTTT. Amino acid sequence: CAWSEVRASEAFF.

This clone was seen a few times. The chain recombines TRBV4-2 with TRBJ2-1, with TRBD2 matching 14 bases. This CDR3 is built from 17 residues. V shed 3 bases and J 8 bases; nucleotides not matched to a gene: 9. Germline V gene data show CDR1 as LGHNA and CDR2 as YNFKEQ. The CDR3: CASSHRLAGGQGYEQFF. The CDR3 bases are TGTGCCAGCAGCCACCGACTAGCGGGGGGGCAAGGTTATGAGCAGTTCTTC.

The chain uses TRBV18 and TRBJ2-2; maybe TRBD1 (7 bases). With 6 bases removed from V and 3 bases from J, the gap between germline ends came to 17 bases. Germline V gene sequence: CDR1 KGHSH, CDR2 LQKENI. The CDR3 covers 16 residues. CDR3 nucleotides: TGTGCCAGCTCCCTCCGCGGGGACAGAGACACCGGGGAGCTGTTTTTT. Its translation: CASSLRGDRDTGELFF.

This clone was picked up a small number of times. The genes are TRBV5-1 and TRBJ2-5; 9 positions agree with TRBD1. Matching the DNA end better, TRBJ2-7 makes the J call doubtful. Germline CDR1 reads SGHRS; CDR2 reads YFSETQ. The CDR3 loop spans 12 amino acids. CDR3 nucleotides: TGCGCCAGCGGGGACAGGGCCTACGAGCAGTACTTC. Translating it yields CASGDRAYEQYF.

This rearrangement joins TRBV30 to TRBJ1-2, with D perhaps TRBD1 (5 bases). Germline values: CDR1 GTSNPN, CDR2 SVGIG (reference sequence). The CDR3 is 12 residues long. V shed 2 bases and J shed 3 bases, with 7 bases lying between them. CDR3 region: CAWSLTDYGYTF. The CDR3 DNA sequence: TGTGCCTGGAGTTTGACAGACTATGGCTACACCTTC. The full variable domain, in which reference TRBV30 and TRBJ1-2 provide the parts outside the CDR3, is SQTIHQWPATLVQPVGSPLSLECTVEGTSNPNLYWYRQAAGRGLQLLFYSVGIGQISSEVPQNLSASRPQDRQFILSSKKLLLSDSGFYLCAWSLTDYGYTFGSGTRLTVV.

This clone has only one observation. The V and J genes are TRBV5-1 and TRBJ2-5, with 11 bases fitting TRBD2. This CDR3 region has 18 residues. The germline V gene has CDR1 SGHRS and CDR2 YFSETQ. Trimming removed 2 bases from V and 3 bases from J; junction bases left unmatched: 12. The CDR3 sequence is CASSLLASGGIREETQYF. The CDR3, as DNA: TGCGCCAGCAGCTTATTGGCTAGCGGGGGGATTCGGGAAGAGACCCAGTACTTC.

This clone occurred a few times. The J gene is TRBJ2-2, the V gene TRBV5-1; possibly TRBD1 for D (6 bases). Germline CDR1 and CDR2: SGHRS and YFSETQ. CDR3 length equals 13 residues. V was pared by 4 bases and J by 7 bases, with 11 bases between. The CDR3 region has the DNA TGCGCCAGCAGCGCGACAGGAGACGGGGAGCTGTTTTTT. Protein sequence: CASSATGDGELFF.

V usage is TRBV13 and J usage is TRBJ1-1; tentatively, D is TRBD1 (6 bases). Germline CDR1 and CDR2: PRHDT and FYEKMQ (reference sequence). The V end lost 0 bases, the J end lost 5 bases, and 19 bases lay between the germline ends. The CDR3 loop spans 17 amino acids. The CDR3 protein is CASSLGHPGAQGTEAFF. CDR3 in DNA: TGTGCCAGCAGCTTAGGGCACCCCGGGGCTCAGGGGACTGAAGCTTTCTTT.